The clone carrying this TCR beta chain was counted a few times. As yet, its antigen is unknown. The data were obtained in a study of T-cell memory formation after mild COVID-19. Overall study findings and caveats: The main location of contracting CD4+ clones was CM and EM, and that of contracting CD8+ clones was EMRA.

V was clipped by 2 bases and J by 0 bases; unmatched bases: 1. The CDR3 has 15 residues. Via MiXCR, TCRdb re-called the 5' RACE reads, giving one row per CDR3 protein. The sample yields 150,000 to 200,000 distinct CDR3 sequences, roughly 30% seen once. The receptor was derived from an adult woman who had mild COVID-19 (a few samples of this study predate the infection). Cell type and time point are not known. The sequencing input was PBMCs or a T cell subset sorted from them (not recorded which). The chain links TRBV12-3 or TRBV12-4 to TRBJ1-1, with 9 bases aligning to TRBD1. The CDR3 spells CASSLRQGVNTEAFF. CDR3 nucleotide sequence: TGTGCCAGCAGTTTAAGACAGGGGGTGAACACTGAAGCTTTCTTT.